Presented here are 5 T cell receptor beta chains from one specimen sequenced in a study of molecular identifiers for immune sequencing clone quantification. TCRdb analysed the PCR reads with MiXCR anew, one entry per CDR3 protein. In the table there are more than 70,000 distinct CDR3 sequences, approximately 22% of which are singletons. Sequencing was carried out using naive CD8+ T cells from blood, with Jurkat cell RNA spiked in. As for subset: FACS-sorted CD8+CD4-CCR7+CD45RA+ naive T cells. Source of these receptors: a human donor in good health. Some libraries in this study had Jurkat cell RNA spiked in.

Many counts were recorded for this clonotype. V is TRBV29-1 and J is TRBJ1-1; the D is unclear. In germline, CDR1 is SQVTM, CDR2 ANQGSEA. The V and J ends lost 8 bases and 5 bases respectively, with 12 bases between them. The CDR3 totals 11 residues. This chain's CDR3 is CSHPWGTEAFF. In DNA form, the CDR3 reads TGCAGCCACCCCTGGGGTACTGAAGCTTTCTTT.

In this sample, this clonotype turned up once. The chain carries TRBV30 and TRBJ1-2; possible D gene TRBD1, 5 bases. CDR1 and CDR2 from the germline V gene are GTSNPN and SVGIG (reference sequence). The V end lost 0 bases, the J end lost 7 bases, and 12 bases lay between the germline ends. This CDR3 has 13 residues. CDR3 in amino acids: CAWSVLEGVGYTF. The CDR3 DNA follows: TGTGCCTGGAGTGTACTAGAAGGGGTTGGCTACACCTTC. Full variable domain (outside the CDR3, taken from reference TRBV30 and TRBJ1-2): SQTIHQWPATLVQPVGSPLSLECTVEGTSNPNLYWYRQAAGRGLQLLFYSVGIGQISSEVPQNLSASRPQDRQFILSSKKLLLSDSGFYLCAWSVLEGVGYTFGSGTRLTVV.

This clonotype has only a few counts. The chain carries TRBV6-2 or TRBV6-3 and TRBJ2-1; no definite D call. Deletions cut 4 bases from V and 4 bases from J, with 8 bases between. CDR1 and CDR2 (germline): MNHEY, SVGEGT. The CDR3 loop spans 13 amino acids. The CDR3 sequence: CASSSLMYNEQFF. The CDR3 bases are TGTGCCAGCAGTTCCCTCATGTACAATGAGCAGTTCTTC.

This clonotype was observed many times. The chain links TRBV28 to TRBJ2-7, with TRBD1 matching 7 bases. CDR3 length: 13 amino acids. Germline V gene data show CDR1 as MDHEN and CDR2 as SYDVKM. V lost 2 bases to trimming and J lost 5 bases; unmatched junction nucleotides: 3. DNA for the CDR3: TGTGCCAGCAGTTTAAGACAGGGCGACGAGCAGTACTTC. Protein: CASSLRQGDEQYF. Using reference TRBV28 and TRBJ2-7 for the parts outside the CDR3, the full variable domain is DVKVTQSSRYLVKRTGEKVFLECVQDMDHENMFWYRQDPGLGLRLIYFSYDVKMKEKGDIPEGYSVSREKKERFSLILESASTNQTSMYLCASSLRQGDEQYFGPGTRLTVT.

The rearrangement uses TRBV7-9 and TRBJ2-2; D is perhaps TRBD2 (5 bases). CDR3 size: 17 residues. Trimming shortened V by 6 bases and J by 6 bases, and 23 bases separated the two germline ends. In germline, CDR1 is SEHNR, CDR2 FQNEAQ (reference sequence). The CDR3 sequence is CASSSPPRGSYAGELFF. The CDR3 DNA is TGTGCCAGCAGTTCACCCCCCCGAGGGAGTTACGCCGGGGAGCTGTTTTTT.